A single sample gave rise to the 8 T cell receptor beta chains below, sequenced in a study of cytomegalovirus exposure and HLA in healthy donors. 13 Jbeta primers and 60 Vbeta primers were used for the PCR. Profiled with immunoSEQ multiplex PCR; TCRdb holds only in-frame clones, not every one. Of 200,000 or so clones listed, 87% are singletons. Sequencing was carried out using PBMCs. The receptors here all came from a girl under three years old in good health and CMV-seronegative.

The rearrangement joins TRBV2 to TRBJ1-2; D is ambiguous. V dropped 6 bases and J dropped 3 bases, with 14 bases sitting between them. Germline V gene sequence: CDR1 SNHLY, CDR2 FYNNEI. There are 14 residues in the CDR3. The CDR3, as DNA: TGTGCCAGCAGGGAGGAAAGGACGGACTATGGCTACACCTTC. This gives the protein CASREERTDYGYTF. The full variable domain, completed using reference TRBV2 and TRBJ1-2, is EPEVTQTPSHQVTQMGQEVILRCVPISNHLYFYWYRQILGQKVEFLVSFYNNEISEKSEIFDDQFSVERPDGSNFTLKIRSTKLEDSAMYFCASREERTDYGYTFGSGTRLTVV.

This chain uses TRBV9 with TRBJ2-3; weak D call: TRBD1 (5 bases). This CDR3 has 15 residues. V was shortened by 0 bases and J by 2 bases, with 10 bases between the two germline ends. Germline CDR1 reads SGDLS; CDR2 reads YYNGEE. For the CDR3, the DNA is TGTGCCAGCAGCGTAGTGTCGGACAACACAGATACGCAGTATTTT. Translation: CASSVVSDNTDTQYF.

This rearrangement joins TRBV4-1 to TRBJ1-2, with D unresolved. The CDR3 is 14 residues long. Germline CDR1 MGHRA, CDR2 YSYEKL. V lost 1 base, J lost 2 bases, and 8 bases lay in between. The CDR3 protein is CASSQVSFNYGYTF. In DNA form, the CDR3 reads TGCGCCAGCAGCCAAGTGAGTTTCAACTATGGCTACACCTTC.

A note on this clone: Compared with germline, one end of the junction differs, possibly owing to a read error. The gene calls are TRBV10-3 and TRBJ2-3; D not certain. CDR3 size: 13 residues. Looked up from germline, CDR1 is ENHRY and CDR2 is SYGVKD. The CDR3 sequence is CAISEIATNTQYF. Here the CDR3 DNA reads TGTGCCATCAGCGAGATAGCCACAAATACGCAGTATTTT.

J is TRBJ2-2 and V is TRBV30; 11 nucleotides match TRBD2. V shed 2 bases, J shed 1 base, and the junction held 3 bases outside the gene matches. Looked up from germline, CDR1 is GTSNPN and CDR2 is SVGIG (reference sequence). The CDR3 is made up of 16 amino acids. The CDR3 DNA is TGTGCCTGGAGTTCAACTAGCGGGAGGAACACCGGGGAGCTGTTTTTT. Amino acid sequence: CAWSSTSGRNTGELFF.

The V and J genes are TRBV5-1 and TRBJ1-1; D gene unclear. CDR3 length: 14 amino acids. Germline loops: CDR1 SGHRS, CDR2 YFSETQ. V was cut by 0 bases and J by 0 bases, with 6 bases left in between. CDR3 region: CASSLVAMNTEAFF. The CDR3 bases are TGCGCCAGCAGCTTGGTCGCGATGAACACTGAAGCTTTCTTT. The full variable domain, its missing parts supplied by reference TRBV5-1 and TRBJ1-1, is KAGVTQTPRYLIKTRGQQVTLSCSPISGHRSVSWYQQTPGQGLQFLFEYFSETQRNKGNFPGRFSGRQFSNSRSEMNVSTLELGDSALYLCASSLVAMNTEAFFGQGTRLTVV.

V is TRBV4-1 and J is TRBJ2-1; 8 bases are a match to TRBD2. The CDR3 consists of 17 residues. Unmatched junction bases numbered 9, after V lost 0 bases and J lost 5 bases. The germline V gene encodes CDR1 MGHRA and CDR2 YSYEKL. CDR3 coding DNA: TGCGCCAGCAGCCAAGATCGGGGGACTAGTTGGGACAATGAGCAGTTCTTC. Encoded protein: CASSQDRGTSWDNEQFF.

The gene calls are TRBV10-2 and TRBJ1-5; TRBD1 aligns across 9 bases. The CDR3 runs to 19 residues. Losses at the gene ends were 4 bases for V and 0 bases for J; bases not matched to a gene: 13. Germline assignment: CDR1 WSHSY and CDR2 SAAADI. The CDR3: CASSGYPGTGRSSNQPQHF. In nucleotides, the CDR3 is TGCGCCAGCAGTGGCTATCCCGGGACAGGGCGTAGTAGCAATCAGCCCCAGCATTTT.